This entry concerns a single T cell receptor (beta chain). As for time point: cycle 4 day 1 (C4D1), after 6 weeks of nivolumab. Patients all relapsed after autologous stem cell transplantation, and there was variation in brentuximab vedotin exposure. Investigators isolated CD4+ T cells from thawed PBMCs through magnetic negative selection. The data were taken from a study of PD-1 blockade in classical Hodgkin lymphoma. Generated by immunoSEQ multiplex PCR, the TCRdb table keeps only in-frame clones and is missing some. The sample holds tens of thousands of clones, about 70% seen once. CDR1 and CDR2 (germline): MNHEY, SVGAGI. The V end was cut by 6 bases, the J end by 1 base, with 13 bases between. The CDR3 loop spans 15 amino acids.

The sample here was CD4+ T cells from blood, taken before the fourth cycle of nivolumab. The V call is TRBV6-5, the J call TRBJ1-5; no firm D call. This receptor was identified in a human donor with classical Hodgkin lymphoma. The CDR3 DNA is TGTGCCAGCAGCCCCCGGACGGAAAGCAATCAGCCCCAGCATTTT. Its protein product is CASSPRTESNQPQHF.